The 29 T cell receptor beta chains listed next were all sequenced from one sample in a study of patients and donors after allogeneic stem cell transplantation. TCRdb passed the RT-PCR reads through MiXCR, listing each CDR3 protein once. The sample has approximately 200,000 distinct CDR3 sequences, 14% seen once. The sequenced sample consisted of blood, either unsorted or a sorted T cell fraction (not recorded which). The receptors originated from a human donor who was either an allogeneic HSCT recipient or a stem cell or donor lymphocyte infusion donor (not recorded which). It is not recorded whose cells these are; they may come from a transplant donor.

This clonotype came up many times. The rearrangement uses TRBV5-6 and TRBJ2-3; 8 bases fit TRBD1. Germline V CDR1 and CDR2: SGHDT, YYEEEE. J lost 8 bases, V lost 4 bases, and 12 bases had no gene match. The CDR3 consists of 15 residues. The CDR3 region is CASSHSGQGLSTQYF. The CDR3 DNA follows: TGTGCCAGCAGCCACTCCGGACAGGGTTTATCTACGCAGTATTTT.

Many counts were recorded for this clonotype. This chain links TRBV5-1 with TRBJ1-4, with a possible D match to TRBD1 (5 bases). CDR3 length equals 13 residues. V was cut by 5 bases and J by 7 bases, with 12 bases left in between. The germline gives CDR1 SGHRS, CDR2 YFSETQ. The DNA for the CDR3 is TGCGCCAGCAGGGGGACGGAAATTGAAAAACTGTTTTTT. Amino acids: CASRGTEIEKLFF.

The V and J genes are TRBV18 and TRBJ2-1, with D possibly being TRBD1 (6 bases). The length of the CDR3 is 14 residues. Germline-derived CDR1 and CDR2 are KGHSH and LQKENI. Trimming left V 8 bases short and J 5 bases short, with 16 bases between. The CDR3 region is CASLDPGDDNEQFF. The CDR3 coding sequence is TGTGCCAGCCTGGACCCAGGGGATGACAATGAGCAGTTCTTC.

This chain joins TRBV20-1 and TRBJ2-3, with unresolved D. Trimming removed 6 bases at V and 0 bases at J, with 13 bases between. CDR1 is DFQATT and CDR2 is SNEGSKA in the germline V gene (reference sequence). There are 14 residues in the CDR3. The CDR3 loop reads CSASRLSSTDTQYF. In DNA, the CDR3 is TGCAGTGCGAGTCGGCTTTCTAGCACAGATACGCAGTATTTT.

This clonotype has just a few counts. The chain recombines TRBV30 with TRBJ2-3; no reliable D call. V shed 1 base and J shed 1 base, with 15 bases lying between them. The CDR3 covers 16 residues. Germline V CDR1 and CDR2: GTSNPN, SVGIG (reference sequence). CDR3 region: CAWSDKGLTRTDTQYF. The CDR3 DNA sequence: TGTGCCTGGAGTGATAAGGGCCTCACTCGCACAGATACGCAGTATTTT.

Only a few counts were recorded for this clonotype. The chain is built from TRBV5-4 and TRBJ2-3, with D perhaps TRBD1 (6 bases). Per germline, CDR1 SGHNT and CDR2 YYREEE (reference sequence). Deletions cut 4 bases from V and 3 bases from J, with 12 bases between. This CDR3 is 14 amino acids long. Here the CDR3 DNA reads TGTGCCAGCAGCGGGGGCCCGGGGACAGATACGCAGTATTTT. This codes for CASSGGPGTDTQYF.

This clonotype appeared many times. This chain uses TRBV27 with TRBJ2-2; no clear D. The CDR3 totals 13 residues. Germline V gives CDR1 MNHEY, CDR2 SMNVEV (reference sequence). Trimming stripped 3 bases from V and 2 bases from J, with 4 bases between. This chain's CDR3 is CASSLSNTGELFF. The CDR3 DNA is TGTGCCAGCAGTTTGTCTAACACCGGGGAGCTGTTTTTT.

In its sample, this clonotype was seen a few times. This sequence joins TRBV5-1 and TRBJ1-4; possibly TRBD1 for D (6 bases). The CDR3 totals 16 residues. Germline CDR1 reads SGHRS; CDR2 reads YFSETQ. V was pared by 2 bases and J by 7 bases, with 18 bases between. CDR3 sequence (DNA): TGCGCCAGCAGCTTTTTGTTTGGGGGCCAAAGTGAAAAACTGTTTTTT. This codes for CASSFLFGGQSEKLFF.

This clonotype was seen only a few times. This chain joins TRBV30 and TRBJ2-3; 7 positions match TRBD1. Unmatched junction bases numbered 6, after V lost 3 bases and J lost 3 bases. Germline V gene lookup returns CDR1 GTSNPN and CDR2 SVGIG (reference sequence). The CDR3 extends over 14 amino acids. CDR3 loop: CAWSPTGATDTQYF. CDR3 DNA sequence: TGTGCCTGGAGCCCTACAGGGGCGACAGATACGCAGTATTTT. The complete variable domain, with remaining parts taken from reference TRBV30 and TRBJ2-3, reads SQTIHQWPATLVQPVGSPLSLECTVEGTSNPNLYWYRQAAGRGLQLLFYSVGIGQISSEVPQNLSASRPQDRQFILSSKKLLLSDSGFYLCAWSPTGATDTQYFGPGTRLTVL.

This clonotype was found a few times. The V call is TRBV20-1, the J call TRBJ1-4; 9 nucleotides align to TRBD1. V shed 4 bases, J shed 3 bases, and the junction held 12 bases outside the gene matches. Germline values: CDR1 DFQATT, CDR2 SNEGSKA (reference sequence). CDR3 length: 17 amino acids. The CDR3, as DNA: TGCAGTGCTACCGGAAGCCTGACAGGGGGGGCTAATGAAAAACTGTTTTTT. Translating gives CSATGSLTGGANEKLFF.

The chain recombines TRBV6-2 or TRBV6-3 with TRBJ2-5, with 12 bases matching TRBD1. Per the germline V gene, CDR1 is MNHEY and CDR2 is SVGEGT. This CDR3 has 18 residues. Trimming took 2 bases from V and 2 from J; bases not matched to a gene: 9. In DNA form, the CDR3 reads TGTGCCAGCAGTTACCCCCGGGACAGGGGGCGAGAACAAGAGACCCAGTACTTC. Its protein product is CASSYPRDRGREQETQYF.

The chain employs TRBV4-1 and TRBJ1-4; D is possibly TRBD1 (6 bases). The CDR3 extends over 15 amino acids. The V and J ends lost 4 bases and 8 bases respectively, with 17 bases between them. The germline V gene encodes CDR1 MGHRA and CDR2 YSYEKL. The DNA for the CDR3 is TGCGCCAGCAGCCGTATCGGGAGTGGGGGCGAAAAACTGTTTTTT. As protein: CASSRIGSGGEKLFF.

V is TRBV25-1 and J is TRBJ1-2; no firm D call. The germline CDR1 and CDR2 sequences are MGHDK and SYGVNS. The CDR3 has 14 amino acids. The V end lost 5 bases, the J end lost 6 bases, and 16 bases lay between the germline ends. CDR3: CASSNRPADHGYTF. The CDR3 bases are TGTGCCAGCAGTAACCGACCAGCAGACCATGGCTACACCTTC.

This clonotype was seen a handful of times. One end of the junction does not line up with germline, which may come from a read error. The chain combines TRBV20-1 with TRBJ1-1, with TRBD1 as a possible D gene (5 bases). Germline CDR1 is DFQATT and CDR2 is SNEGSKA (reference sequence). The CDR3 has 11 residues. The CDR3 sequence is CSARVGWGMYF. The CDR3 region has the DNA TGCAGTGCTAGAGTAGGGTGGGGGATGTACTTT.

This clonotype was observed at least ten times. V and J are TRBV11-2 and TRBJ2-7, with D unclear. In germline, CDR1 is SGHAT, CDR2 FQNNGV. Trimming stripped 2 bases from V and 6 bases from J, with 17 bases between. The CDR3 loop spans 15 amino acids. The CDR3 DNA sequence: TGTGCCAGCAGCTTATTGACATCGGGTAGGTCCGAGCAGTACTTC. It is translated as CASSLLTSGRSEQYF. Together with reference TRBV11-2 and TRBJ2-7, the CDR3 gives the full variable domain: EAGVAQSPRYKIIEKRQSVAFWCNPISGHATLYWYQQILGQGPKLLIQFQNNGVVDDSQLPKDRFSAERLKGVDSTLKIQPAKLEDSAVYLCASSLLTSGRSEQYFGPGTRLTVT.

In this sample, this clonotype turned up many times. The chain links TRBV29-1 to TRBJ2-1, with D hard to call. Germline CDR1 SQVTM, CDR2 ANQGSEA. CDR3 length: 10 amino acids. Trimming left V 5 bases short and J 7 bases short, with 6 bases between. The CDR3 DNA reads as TGCAGCGTTCAATTGAATGAGCAGTTCTTC. It specifies CSVQLNEQFF.

This clonotype came up many times. The J gene is TRBJ2-3, the V gene TRBV7-8; the match to TRBD2 covers 12 bases. Germline loops: CDR1 SGHVS, CDR2 FQNEAQ. The CDR3 runs to 17 residues. V shed 2 bases and J 1 base; nucleotides not matched to a gene: 4. In DNA, the CDR3 is TGTGCCAGCAGCTTAAGGGCTAGCGGGGGGGGCACAGATACGCAGTATTTT. Protein sequence: CASSLRASGGGTDTQYF.

The chain carries TRBV6-1 and TRBJ2-1; no clear D gene. V was clipped by 6 bases and J by 0 bases, with 9 bases between them. There are 14 residues in the CDR3. Germline V lookup: CDR1 MNHNS, CDR2 SASEGT. The CDR3, as DNA: TGTGCCAGCAGCGAACAGAGCTCCTACAATGAGCAGTTCTTC. Protein: CASSEQSSYNEQFF.

This clonotype was found many times. The V call is TRBV12-3 or TRBV12-4, the J call TRBJ1-5; TRBD1 agrees at 9 bases. With V trimmed by 5 bases and J by 6 bases, 8 bases remained unmatched. The CDR3 loop spans 15 amino acids. The CDR3 loop is CASSQTGQGSQPQHF. The DNA of the CDR3 is TGTGCCAGCAGTCAAACCGGACAGGGGAGTCAGCCCCAGCATTTT.

In this sample, this clonotype turned up a few times. This rearrangement joins TRBV20-1 to TRBJ1-2; no reliable D call. CDR3 length: 14 amino acids. Germline assignment: CDR1 DFQATT and CDR2 SNEGSKA (reference sequence). Deletions cut 5 bases from V and 4 bases from J, with 17 bases between. As DNA, the CDR3 is TGCAGTGCTGCCCCTTCGAGGAACTCCTATGGCTACACCTTC. Protein sequence: CSAAPSRNSYGYTF.

This clonotype is classed as medium-sized. The V call is TRBV12-3 or TRBV12-4, the J call TRBJ2-7; a possible D gene is TRBD2 (6 bases). This CDR3 has 13 amino acids. V gave up 1 base and J gave up 12 bases, with 16 bases separating them. CDR3 bases: TGTGCCAGCAGTTTAGTGCCTTCGGAGGGACGGTACTTC. This sequence encodes CASSLVPSEGRYF.

In its sample, this clonotype was seen a few times. J is TRBJ2-4 and V is TRBV19; D is undetermined. The CDR3 extends over 15 amino acids. The germline gives CDR1 LNHDA, CDR2 SQIVND (reference sequence). V gave up 5 bases and J gave up 2 bases, with 13 bases separating them. The CDR3 nucleotides read TGTGCCAGTAGTTTGAGTGGAGCTACCAAAAACATTCAGTACTTC. Its protein is CASSLSGATKNIQYF.

This clonotype was detected only a few times. The J gene is TRBJ1-2, the V gene TRBV20-1; D ambiguous. This CDR3 region has 12 residues. V gave up 4 bases and J gave up 6 bases, with 12 bases separating them. From germline, CDR1 is DFQATT and CDR2 SNEGSKA (reference sequence). Here the CDR3 reads CSAMWGSDGYTF. The CDR3 nucleotides read TGCAGTGCTATGTGGGGAAGTGATGGCTACACCTTC.

This clonotype was seen a few times. J is TRBJ2-1 and V is TRBV6-1; possibly TRBD2 for D (6 bases). CDR1 is MNHNS and CDR2 is SASEGT in the germline V gene. The V end was cut by 0 bases, the J end by 10 bases, with 10 bases between. CDR3 length equals 13 residues. The CDR3 nucleotides are TGTGCCAGCAGTGAAGCTCGGGGGTCCGAGCAGTTCTTC. Its protein product is CASSEARGSEQFF.

The table lists this clonotype with a few counts. The chain uses TRBV7-3 and TRBJ2-1; 8 nucleotides match TRBD2. Germline V gives CDR1 SGHTA, CDR2 FQGTGA. The CDR3 spans 14 residues. J lost 5 bases, V lost 5 bases, and 5 bases had no gene match. The CDR3 sequence: CASSLGRAHNEQFF. CDR3 in DNA: TGTGCCAGCAGCCTCGGGAGGGCCCACAATGAGCAGTTCTTC.

The rearrangement uses TRBV27 and TRBJ1-2; D not certain. The CDR3 has 15 amino acids. Germline V gene lookup returns CDR1 MNHEY and CDR2 SMNVEV (reference sequence). Trimming shortened V by 6 bases and J by 4 bases, and 18 bases separated the two germline ends. For the CDR3, the DNA is TGTGCCAGCAGGGCTTTTCCTGGGTATGGCTATGGCTACACCTTC. This encodes CASRAFPGYGYGYTF.

V is TRBV2 and J is TRBJ2-2, with 9 bases identical to TRBD1. The CDR3 covers 16 residues. CDR1 and CDR2 from the germline V gene are SNHLY and FYNNEI. The junction had 6 bases not matched to a gene; V was cut back by 4 bases and J by 3 bases. The CDR3 nucleotides read TGTGCCAGCAGTGTTAGGACAGGGGCCGACACCGGGGAGCTGTTTTTT. Protein product: CASSVRTGADTGELFF.

This clonotype was observed a few times. This chain joins TRBV14 and TRBJ1-1, with D unclear. The germline CDR1 and CDR2 sequences are SGHDN and FVKESK. The germline V and J ends were trimmed by 5 bases and 7 bases, with 8 bases remaining between them. The CDR3 covers 11 residues. The DNA for the CDR3 is TGTGCCAGCAGCTTCCGATTTGAAGCTTTCTTT. Translation gives CASSFRFEAFF.

The J gene is TRBJ2-2, the V gene TRBV29-1; 9 bases are shared with TRBD2. The CDR3 covers 16 residues. CDR1 and CDR2 (germline): SQVTM, ANQGSEA. The ends lost 0 bases at V and 6 bases at J; junction bases unmatched: 8. The CDR3 region has the DNA TGCAGCGTTGAAGATCCTAGCGGGACCAGACCCGGGGAGCTGTTTTTT. Residues: CSVEDPSGTRPGELFF.